The 2 T cell receptor beta chains given below trace back to one sample, sequenced in a study of CD8 T cells in ankylosing spondylitis. TCRdb analysed the 5' RACE reads with MiXCR anew, one entry per CDR3 protein. Among 290,000 or so distinct CDR3 sequences, less than 25% were seen once, and the ten largest hold roughly 3.6%. The sequenced sample was blood, either unsorted or a sorted T cell fraction (not recorded which). All receptors come from a female donor with ankylosing spondylitis or in good health (not recorded which).

The chain couples TRBV4-2 to TRBJ1-2; D ambiguous. V was clipped by 3 bases and J by 3 bases, with 8 bases between them. Germline V CDR1 and CDR2: LGHNA, YNFKEQ. The CDR3 consists of 13 residues. The CDR3 region is CASSHQTDYGYTF. CDR3 nucleotide sequence: TGTGCCAGCAGCCACCAGACCGACTATGGCTACACCTTC.

This chain links TRBV30 with TRBJ2-7; the D call may be TRBD1 or TRBD2 (5 bases each). The V and J ends lost 4 bases and 3 bases respectively, with 13 bases between them. CDR1 and CDR2 (germline): GTSNPN, SVGIG (reference sequence). The CDR3 totals 13 residues. DNA of the CDR3: TGTGCCTGGAACCGTGGGACCCACTACGAGCAGTACTTC. Translating it yields CAWNRGTHYEQYF. The full variable domain, with the rest looked up from reference TRBV30 and TRBJ2-7, is SQTIHQWPATLVQPVGSPLSLECTVEGTSNPNLYWYRQAAGRGLQLLFYSVGIGQISSEVPQNLSASRPQDRQFILSSKKLLLSDSGFYLCAWNRGTHYEQYFGPGTRLTVT.